This entry lists 30 T cell receptor beta chains sequenced from one sample in a study of T cell responses to AZD1222 COVID-19 vaccine. Sequenced by immunoSEQ multiplex PCR; TCRdb stores in-frame clones only, minus some. The data show 100,000 to 150,000 clones, 75% to 95% seen once. The source material was peripheral blood, sampled 28 days after the second AZD1222 dose. Receptors were obtained from an adult who received the AZD1222 COVID-19 vaccine.

V and J are TRBV7-3 and TRBJ2-1, with D possibly TRBD2 on 5 matching bases. The CDR3 sequence is 16 residues long. V was cut by 1 base and J by 10 bases, with 20 bases left in between. CDR1 is SGHTA and CDR2 is FQGTGA in the germline V gene. DNA of the CDR3: TGTGCCAGCAGCTTAAGCCCCGGGTCGGGGAGCCGAGAGCAGTTCTTC. The encoded protein is CASSLSPGSGSREQFF.

J is TRBJ1-4 and V is TRBV3-1 (or the pseudogene TRBV3-2); D is possibly TRBD1 (6 bases). The CDR3 has 15 residues. Looked up from germline, CDR1 is LGHDT and CDR2 is YNNKEL (reference sequence). V lost 1 base and J lost 7, with 13 bases in between. In DNA form, the CDR3 reads TGTGCCAGCAGCCAAGCAGGGGATGGTCGTGAAAAACTGTTTTTT. Translation: CASSQAGDGREKLFF.

This rearrangement joins TRBV19 to TRBJ1-2; D is unresolved. Germline CDR1 reads LNHDA; CDR2 reads SQIVND (reference sequence). The V and J ends lost 7 bases and 6 bases respectively, with 15 bases between them. The CDR3 spans 13 residues. CDR3 in amino acids: CASTLGRKDGYTF. DNA for the CDR3: TGTGCCAGTACCCTGGGGAGAAAAGATGGCTACACCTTC.

J is TRBJ1-5 and V is TRBV10-1; 11 bases line up with TRBD1. CDR1 is WNHNN, CDR2 SYGVQD, per germline (reference sequence). CDR3 size: 19 residues. The V and J ends lost 6 bases and 6 bases, in that order; junction bases with no gene match: 19. The CDR3 sequence: CASRHPGQGGFLVSQPQHF. CDR3 sequence (DNA): TGCGCCAGCAGGCACCCGGGACAGGGGGGTTTTTTAGTAAGTCAGCCCCAGCATTTT.

The V call is TRBV6-1, the J call TRBJ1-4; 9 bases match TRBD1. The CDR3 is 16 amino acids. Germline assignment: CDR1 MNHNS and CDR2 SASEGT. The V segment lost 4 bases and the J segment 5 bases; nucleotides outside the gene matches: 8. This CDR3 reads CASSALGGTGNEKLFF. DNA of the CDR3: TGTGCCAGCAGTGCTCTCGGGGGGACAGGGAATGAAAAACTGTTTTTT.

The chain employs TRBV3-1 (or the pseudogene TRBV3-2) and TRBJ2-4, with 14 bases lining up with TRBD2. This CDR3 comprises 17 residues. Trimming took 2 bases from V and 7 from J; bases not matched to a gene: 7. The germline CDR1 and CDR2 sequences are LGHDT and YNNKEL (reference sequence). The CDR3 spells CASSQQTSGGAGNIQYF. The CDR3, as DNA: TGTGCCAGCAGCCAACAGACTAGCGGGGGGGCTGGGAACATTCAGTACTTC.

The genes are TRBV3-1 (or the pseudogene TRBV3-2) and TRBJ2-7; 7 bases agree with TRBD1. Germline V gene lookup returns CDR1 LGHDT and CDR2 YNNKEL (reference sequence). The CDR3 is 12 residues long. The V segment lost 1 base and the J segment 11 bases; nucleotides outside the gene matches: 5. This CDR3 is CASSQGQGVKYV. DNA for the CDR3: TGTGCCAGCAGCCAAGGACAGGGAGTAAAGTACGTC.

The chain carries TRBV24-1 and TRBJ1-2, with unresolved D. Germline assignment: CDR1 KGHDR and CDR2 SFDVKD. The CDR3 has 13 residues. Trimming cost V 4 bases and J 10 bases, with 15 bases left between them. DNA for the CDR3: TGTGCCACCAGTGACCCGCTGGACGGATACTACACCTTC. It codes for CATSDPLDGYYTF.

The V gene is TRBV10-3, the J gene TRBJ2-7, with 11 bases matching TRBD2. Germline CDR1 is ENHRY and CDR2 is SYGVKD. The CDR3 covers 12 residues. Trimming took 10 bases from V and 5 from J; bases not matched to a gene: 4. The CDR3 bases are TGTGCCACGGCGACTAGCGGGGACGAGCAGTACGTC. It is translated as CATATSGDEQYV.

This clone was detected a few times. The V gene is TRBV10-3, the J gene TRBJ1-1; D is ambiguous. Trimming took off 8 bases at V and 0 bases at J, with 10 bases between the two ends. The CDR3 runs to 13 residues. Per the germline V gene, CDR1 is ENHRY and CDR2 is SYGVKD. The CDR3 reads CAIGSGLNTEAFF. Here the CDR3 DNA reads TGTGCCATCGGTTCGGGGTTGAACACTGAAGCTTTCTTT.

V is TRBV2 and J is TRBJ2-7; 10 bases agree with TRBD1. Germline CDR1 and CDR2: SNHLY and FYNNEI. Losses at the gene ends were 3 bases for V and 5 bases for J; bases not matched to a gene: 4. This CDR3 is 14 amino acids long. CDR3 sequence: CASSEGTGVHEQYF. In DNA, the CDR3 is TGTGCCAGCAGTGAGGGGACAGGGGTACACGAGCAGTACTTC.

The chain combines TRBV7-2 with TRBJ2-5; 8 bases match TRBD2. This CDR3 has 15 residues. V was pared by 4 bases and J by 1 base, with 5 bases of the junction left unmatched. The germline CDR1 and CDR2 sequences are SGHTA and FQGNSA. The CDR3 nucleotides are TGTGCCAGCAGCTCACCTAGCGGGCCCCAAGAGACCCAGTACTTC. Translated: CASSSPSGPQETQYF.

This clone was detected only a few times. The rearrangement joins TRBV7-2 to TRBJ1-5; 7 nucleotides agree with TRBD1. The CDR3 has 13 residues. V trimming: 3 bases; J trimming: 7 bases; junction bases outside the gene matches: 3. Germline lookup yields CDR1 SGHTA and CDR2 FQGNSA. CDR3 residues: CASSFDRDQPQHF. The CDR3 bases are TGTGCCAGCAGCTTCGACAGGGACCAGCCCCAGCATTTT.

V gene TRBV10-2 combines with J gene TRBJ1-4; D is unresolved. Trimming took off 3 bases at V and 3 bases at J, with 17 bases between the two ends. Germline V gives CDR1 WSHSY, CDR2 SAAADI. The CDR3 runs 17 residues. CDR3 amino acids: CASSDFQGTSANEKLFF. CDR3 DNA sequence: TGCGCCAGCAGTGATTTTCAAGGTACTTCGGCTAATGAAAAACTGTTTTTT.

This clone was counted only a few times. This rearrangement joins TRBV30 to TRBJ1-6; unclear D gene. The germline V gene has CDR1 GTSNPN and CDR2 SVGIG (reference sequence). The V and J ends lost 2 bases and 4 bases respectively, with 15 bases between them. The CDR3 has 16 residues. CDR3 coding DNA: TGTGCCTGGAGTCCTGGGTTCAATGTGTATAATTCACCCCTCCACTTT. Translating gives CAWSPGFNVYNSPLHF.

CDR3 sequence (DNA): TGTGCCAGCAGTTTGGCAGGGTCCGGAAACACCATATATTTT. Translated: CASSLAGSGNTIYF. This chain connects TRBV28 to TRBJ1-3, with D maybe TRBD1 (5 bases). Germline CDR1 is MDHEN and CDR2 is SYDVKM. The CDR3 runs to 14 residues. Trimming took off 3 bases at V and 4 bases at J, with 10 bases between the two ends.

This clone occurred once. The chain links TRBV6-5 to TRBJ2-3, with a weak D call TRBD1 (5 bases). The CDR3 is made up of 13 amino acids. Germline CDR1 is MNHEY and CDR2 is SVGAGI. V lost 4 bases and J 8 bases, leaving 13 bases between the germline ends. The DNA for the CDR3 is TGTGCCAGCAGTTCCTTGGACATTTTTACGCAGTATTTT. Its protein product is CASSSLDIFTQYF.

The rearrangement joins TRBV28 to TRBJ1-2; no clear D gene. Trimming stripped 7 bases from V and 5 bases from J, with 14 bases between. CDR3 length equals 13 residues. Germline assignment: CDR1 MDHEN and CDR2 SYDVKM. For the CDR3, the DNA is TGTGCCAGCACTCTAGGACTGATTTATGGCTACACCTTC. This gives the protein CASTLGLIYGYTF.

The rearrangement joins TRBV23-1 to TRBJ1-2, with D tentatively TRBD1 (5 bases). Being an ORF, TRBV23-1 has a function that is uncertain. This CDR3 region has 14 residues. V was clipped by 2 bases and J by 4 bases, with 11 bases between them. CDR3 DNA: TGCGCCAGCAGTCAACCGGGGCGGGTCTATGGCTACACCTTC. Translated, it gives CASSQPGRVYGYTF.

The chain has TRBV6-1 and TRBJ2-2; maybe TRBD2 (7 bases). The germline gives CDR1 MNHNS, CDR2 SASEGT. There are 16 residues in the CDR3. Trimming cost V 4 bases and J 4 bases, with 16 bases left between them. This CDR3 is CASSGALGGGTGELFF. For the CDR3, the DNA is TGTGCCAGCAGTGGGGCCCTGGGAGGGGGCACCGGGGAGCTGTTTTTT.

The chain employs TRBV5-1 and TRBJ2-5; 7 nucleotides align to TRBD1. The V and J ends lost 3 bases and 3 bases, in that order; junction bases with no gene match: 2. CDR1 and CDR2 (germline): SGHRS, YFSETQ. The CDR3 length is 13 residues. Written as DNA, the CDR3 is TGCGCCAGCAGCTACGGACAGGAAGAGACCCAGTACTTC. Encoded protein: CASSYGQEETQYF. The full variable domain, with the rest looked up from reference TRBV5-1 and TRBJ2-5, is KAGVTQTPRYLIKTRGQQVTLSCSPISGHRSVSWYQQTPGQGLQFLFEYFSETQRNKGNFPGRFSGRQFSNSRSEMNVSTLELGDSALYLCASSYGQEETQYFGPGTRLLVL.

This sequence joins TRBV7-6 and TRBJ2-5, with a possible D match to TRBD1 (5 bases). Germline V gene data show CDR1 as SGHVS and CDR2 as FNYEAQ. The CDR3 sequence is 14 residues long. Trimming took off 0 bases at V and 5 bases at J, with 10 bases between the two ends. The CDR3 reads CASSLAMGRETQYF. CDR3 bases: TGTGCCAGCAGCTTAGCGATGGGGCGGGAGACCCAGTACTTC.

The rearrangement links TRBV2 to TRBJ1-2; TRBD1 is a possible D gene (6 bases). This CDR3 contains 13 residues. V dropped 7 bases and J dropped 4 bases, with 13 bases sitting between them. In germline, CDR1 is SNHLY, CDR2 FYNNEI. The CDR3 DNA follows: TGTGCCAGCACAGGGGCGGCGGTCTATGGCTACACCTTC. Residues: CASTGAAVYGYTF.

The rearrangement joins TRBV30 to TRBJ2-7; 9 bases agree with TRBD1. This CDR3 contains 14 residues. Germline V gives CDR1 GTSNPN, CDR2 SVGIG (reference sequence). V trimming: 0 bases; J trimming: 2 bases; junction bases outside the gene matches: 2. DNA of the CDR3: TGTGCCTGGAGTGTCGACAGGGGGGCCTACGAGCAGTACTTC. This gives the protein CAWSVDRGAYEQYF.

The chain carries TRBV19 and TRBJ1-5; no clear D gene. This CDR3 is built from 13 residues. Trimming took off 4 bases at V and 4 bases at J, with 8 bases between the two ends. Germline V CDR1 and CDR2: LNHDA, SQIVND (reference sequence). CDR3 loop: CASSTTLNQPQHF. CDR3 nucleotide sequence: TGTGCCAGTAGTACCACCTTAAATCAGCCCCAGCATTTT.

The CDR3 nucleotides are TGTGCCAGTACAAGGGGACCTTACAATGAGCAGTTCTTC. This codes for CASTRGPYNEQFF. V and J are TRBV19 and TRBJ2-1, with D perhaps assigned TRBD1 or TRBD2 (5 bases each). Germline CDR1 LNHDA, CDR2 SQIVND (reference sequence). The CDR3 is 13 amino acids. V was cut by 7 bases and J by 4 bases, with 11 bases left in between.

The rearrangement uses TRBV11-2 and TRBJ1-6; the D gene is possibly TRBD1 (5 bases). V was cut by 8 bases and J by 10 bases, with 21 bases left in between. CDR1 SGHAT and CDR2 FQNNGV come from the germline V gene. The CDR3 runs 15 residues. Here the CDR3 reads CASCDMRRGHSPLHF. In nucleotides, the CDR3 is TGTGCCAGCTGTGATATGCGGAGGGGTCACTCACCCCTCCACTTT.

The chain has TRBV12-3 or TRBV12-4 and TRBJ1-2; D not resolved. There are 13 residues in the CDR3. V lost 7 bases and J 0 bases, leaving 9 bases between the germline ends. The CDR3 DNA reads TGTGCCAGCAACATCCGGGCTAACTATGGCTACACCTTC. It yields the protein CASNIRANYGYTF.

J is TRBJ1-1 and V is TRBV9; 7 nucleotides align to TRBD1. The CDR3 covers 16 residues. Per germline, CDR1 SGDLS and CDR2 YYNGEE. The V and J ends lost 4 bases and 0 bases, in that order; junction bases with no gene match: 9. CDR3 in amino acids: CASSSTTGALNTEAFF. The CDR3, as DNA: TGTGCCAGCAGCAGCACCACAGGGGCTCTGAACACTGAAGCTTTCTTT.

The genes are TRBV11-2 and TRBJ2-3; the D call may be TRBD1 or TRBD2 (6 bases each). This CDR3 has 15 amino acids. Per germline, CDR1 SGHAT and CDR2 FQNNGV. Trimming stripped 7 bases from V and 0 bases from J, with 14 bases between. CDR3 protein: CASILPGASTDTQYF. The CDR3 coding sequence is TGTGCCAGCATCCTCCCGGGGGCTAGCACAGATACGCAGTATTTT.